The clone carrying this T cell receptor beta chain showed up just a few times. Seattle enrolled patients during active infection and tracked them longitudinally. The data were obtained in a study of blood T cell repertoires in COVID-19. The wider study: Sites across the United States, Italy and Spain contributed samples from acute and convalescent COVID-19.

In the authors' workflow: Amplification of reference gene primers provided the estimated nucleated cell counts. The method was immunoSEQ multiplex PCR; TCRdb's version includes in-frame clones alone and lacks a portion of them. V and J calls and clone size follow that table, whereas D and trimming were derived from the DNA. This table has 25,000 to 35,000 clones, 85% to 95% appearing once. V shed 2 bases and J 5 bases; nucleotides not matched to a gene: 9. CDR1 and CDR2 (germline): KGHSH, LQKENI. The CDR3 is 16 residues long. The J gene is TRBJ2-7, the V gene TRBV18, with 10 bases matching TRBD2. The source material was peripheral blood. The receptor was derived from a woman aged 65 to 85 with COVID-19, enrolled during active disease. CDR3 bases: TGTGCCAGCTCACCAAATACGGGACTAGCGACCCACGAGCAGTACTTC. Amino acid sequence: CASSPNTGLATHEQYF.